The entry that follows covers one T cell receptor beta chain sequence. As yet, its antigen is unknown. Through a sample-barcoded 5' primer and a J-beta primer mix, a second PCR was run for roughly 6 to 12 cycles. Every cDNA molecule bore a tag from a template-switch adaptor containing 12 random nucleotides. TCRdb ran MiXCR on the 5' RACE reads and lists one entry per CDR3 protein. In the table there are 800,000 to 950,000 distinct CDR3 sequences, 35% to 40% of which are singletons. The authors extracted at least 6 micrograms of total RNA per sample. The CDR3 extends over 13 amino acids. Trimming left V 7 bases short and J 7 bases short, with 13 bases between. This sample is part of a study of blood T cells in healthy people across ages. Study-wide results and limits: More naive CD4+ cells and higher diversity marked long-lived donors relative to aged donors.

The sequenced material came from blood. V usage is TRBV12-3 or TRBV12-4 and J usage is TRBJ2-2; D unclear. The clonotype comes from a man in his late teens or twenties in good health. In DNA, the CDR3 is TGTGCCAGCACTCTCGGACGGAGCGGGGAGCTGTTTTTT. This translates into CASTLGRSGELFF.